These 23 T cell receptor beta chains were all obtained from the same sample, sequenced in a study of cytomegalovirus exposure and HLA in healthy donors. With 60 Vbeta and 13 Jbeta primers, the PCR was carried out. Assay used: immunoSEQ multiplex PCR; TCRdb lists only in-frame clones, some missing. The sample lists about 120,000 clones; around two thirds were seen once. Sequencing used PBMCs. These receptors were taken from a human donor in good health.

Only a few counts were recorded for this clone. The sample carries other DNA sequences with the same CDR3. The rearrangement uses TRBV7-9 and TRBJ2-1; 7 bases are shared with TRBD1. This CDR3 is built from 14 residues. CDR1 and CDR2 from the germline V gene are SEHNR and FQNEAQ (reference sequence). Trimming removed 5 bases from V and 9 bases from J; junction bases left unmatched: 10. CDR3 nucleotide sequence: TGTGCCAGCAGCCCAAGACAGGGTCAAGGTGAGCAGTTCTTC. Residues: CASSPRQGQGEQFF.

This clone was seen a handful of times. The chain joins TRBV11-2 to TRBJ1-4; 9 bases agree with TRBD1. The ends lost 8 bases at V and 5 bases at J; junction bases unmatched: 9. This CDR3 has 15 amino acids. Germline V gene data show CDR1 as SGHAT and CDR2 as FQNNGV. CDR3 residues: CASGPGQGGNEKLFF. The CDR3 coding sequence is TGTGCCAGCGGACCGGGACAGGGCGGAAATGAAAAACTGTTTTTT.

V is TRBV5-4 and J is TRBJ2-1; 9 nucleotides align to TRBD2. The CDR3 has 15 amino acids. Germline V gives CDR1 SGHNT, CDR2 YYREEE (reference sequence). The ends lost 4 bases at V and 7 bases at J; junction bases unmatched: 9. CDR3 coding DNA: TGTGCCAGCAGCGTAATAGCGGGAGTGCGTAATGAGCAGTTCTTC. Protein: CASSVIAGVRNEQFF.

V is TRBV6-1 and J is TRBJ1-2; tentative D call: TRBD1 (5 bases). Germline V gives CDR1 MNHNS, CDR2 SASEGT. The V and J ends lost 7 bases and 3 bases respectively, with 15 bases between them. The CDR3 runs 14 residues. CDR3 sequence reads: CASKADGGDYGYTF. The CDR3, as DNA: TGTGCCAGCAAAGCCGACGGGGGGGACTATGGCTACACCTTC.

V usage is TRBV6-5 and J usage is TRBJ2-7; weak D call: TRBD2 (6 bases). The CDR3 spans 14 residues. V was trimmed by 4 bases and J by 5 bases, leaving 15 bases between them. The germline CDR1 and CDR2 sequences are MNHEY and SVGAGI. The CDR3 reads CASSWDSSANEQYF. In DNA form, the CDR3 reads TGTGCCAGCAGTTGGGACTCCTCAGCCAACGAGCAGTACTTC.

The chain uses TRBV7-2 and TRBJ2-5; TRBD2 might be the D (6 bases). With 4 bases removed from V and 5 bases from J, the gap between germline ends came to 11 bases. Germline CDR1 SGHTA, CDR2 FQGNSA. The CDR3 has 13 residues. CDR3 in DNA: TGTGCCAGCAGCTCGCGGGGCCGTGAGACCCAGTACTTC. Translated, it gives CASSSRGRETQYF.

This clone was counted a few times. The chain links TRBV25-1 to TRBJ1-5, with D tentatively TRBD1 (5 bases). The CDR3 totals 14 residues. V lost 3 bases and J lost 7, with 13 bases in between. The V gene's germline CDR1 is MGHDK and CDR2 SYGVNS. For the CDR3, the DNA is TGTGCCAGCAGTGACTACGGGGGGTCCCAGCCCCAGCATTTT. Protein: CASSDYGGSQPQHF.

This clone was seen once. Here the CDR3 DNA reads TGTGCCAGCAGCCAAGGACTGGGACTAGCGGAAAATGAGCAGTTCTTC. This translates into CASSQGLGLAENEQFF. The V call is TRBV4-2, the J call TRBJ2-1; 11 bases match TRBD2. The ends lost 1 base at V and 7 bases at J; junction bases unmatched: 6. The CDR3 runs 16 residues. In germline, CDR1 is LGHNA, CDR2 YNFKEQ.

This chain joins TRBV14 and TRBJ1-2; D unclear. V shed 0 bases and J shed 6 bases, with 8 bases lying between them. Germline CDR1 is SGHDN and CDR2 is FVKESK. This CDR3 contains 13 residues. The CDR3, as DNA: TGTGCCAGCAGCCAAGATCTGAGGGATGGCTACACCTTC. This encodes CASSQDLRDGYTF.

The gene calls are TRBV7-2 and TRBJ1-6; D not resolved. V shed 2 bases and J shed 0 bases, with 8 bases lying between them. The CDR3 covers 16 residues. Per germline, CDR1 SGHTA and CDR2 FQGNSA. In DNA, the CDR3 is TGTGCCAGCAGCTTACAACCACTCTCCTATAATTCACCCCTCCACTTT. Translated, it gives CASSLQPLSYNSPLHF.

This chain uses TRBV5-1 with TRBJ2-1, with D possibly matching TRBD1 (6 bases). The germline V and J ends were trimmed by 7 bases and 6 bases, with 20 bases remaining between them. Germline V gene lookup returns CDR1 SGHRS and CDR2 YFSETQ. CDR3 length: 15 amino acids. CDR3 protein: CASRPGAGSANEQFF. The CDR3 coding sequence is TGCGCCAGCCGGCCAGGGGCAGGTTCAGCCAATGAGCAGTTCTTC.

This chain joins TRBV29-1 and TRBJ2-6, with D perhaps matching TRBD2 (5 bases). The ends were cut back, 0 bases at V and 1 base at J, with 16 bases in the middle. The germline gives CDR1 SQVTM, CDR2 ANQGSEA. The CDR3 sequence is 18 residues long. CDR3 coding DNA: TGCAGCGTTGAAGAAAGGGTGCGGGCCCCATCTGGGGCCAACGTCCTGACTTTC. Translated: CSVEERVRAPSGANVLTF.

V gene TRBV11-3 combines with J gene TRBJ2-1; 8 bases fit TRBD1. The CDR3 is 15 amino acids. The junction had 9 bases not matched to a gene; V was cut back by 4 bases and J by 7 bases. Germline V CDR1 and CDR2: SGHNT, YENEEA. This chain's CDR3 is CASSSGQGAWNEQFF. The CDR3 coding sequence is TGTGCCAGCAGCTCGGGCCAGGGGGCCTGGAATGAGCAGTTCTTC.

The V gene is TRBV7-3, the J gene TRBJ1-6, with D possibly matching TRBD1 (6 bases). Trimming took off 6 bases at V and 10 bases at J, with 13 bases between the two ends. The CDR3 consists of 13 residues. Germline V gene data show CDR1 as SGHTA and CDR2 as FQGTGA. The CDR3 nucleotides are TGTGCCAGCAGTAGATCAGGGGCATCACCCCTCCACTTT. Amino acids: CASSRSGASPLHF.

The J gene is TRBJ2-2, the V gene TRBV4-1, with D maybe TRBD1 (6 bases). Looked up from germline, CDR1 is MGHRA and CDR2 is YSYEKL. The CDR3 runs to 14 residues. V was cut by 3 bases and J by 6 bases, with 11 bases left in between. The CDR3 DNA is TGCGCCAGCAGCCAGCCGGGACATGCCGGGGAGCTGTTTTTT. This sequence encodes CASSQPGHAGELFF.

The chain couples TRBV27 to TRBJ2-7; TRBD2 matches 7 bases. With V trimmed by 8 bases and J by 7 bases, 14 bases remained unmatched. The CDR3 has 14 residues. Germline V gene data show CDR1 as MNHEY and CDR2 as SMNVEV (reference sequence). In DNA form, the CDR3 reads TGTGCCAGCCCGGGGGGTGGGGAGTGTTGGGAGCAGTACTTC. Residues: CASPGGGECWEQYF.

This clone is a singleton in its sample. The CDR3: CASSLYGQPQHF. The CDR3 nucleotides read TGTGCCAGCAGTTTATACGGTCAGCCCCAGCATTTT. The rearrangement links TRBV28 to TRBJ1-5; the D is unclear. From germline, CDR1 is MDHEN and CDR2 SYDVKM. V lost 1 base to trimming and J lost 6 bases, with 4 bases between them. The CDR3 totals 12 residues.

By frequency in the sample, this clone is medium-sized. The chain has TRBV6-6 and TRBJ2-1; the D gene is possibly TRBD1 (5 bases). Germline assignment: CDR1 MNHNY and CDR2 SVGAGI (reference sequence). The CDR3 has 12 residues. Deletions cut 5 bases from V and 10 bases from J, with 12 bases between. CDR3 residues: CASSSPGKEQFF. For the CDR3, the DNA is TGTGCCAGCAGTAGCCCAGGGAAGGAGCAGTTCTTC.

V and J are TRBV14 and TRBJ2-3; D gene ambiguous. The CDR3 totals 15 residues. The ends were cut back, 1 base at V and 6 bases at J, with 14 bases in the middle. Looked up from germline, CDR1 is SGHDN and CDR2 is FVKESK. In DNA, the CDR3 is TGTGCCAGCAGCCAAGGGCGATTGCGGCGGGATACGCAGTATTTT. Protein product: CASSQGRLRRDTQYF.

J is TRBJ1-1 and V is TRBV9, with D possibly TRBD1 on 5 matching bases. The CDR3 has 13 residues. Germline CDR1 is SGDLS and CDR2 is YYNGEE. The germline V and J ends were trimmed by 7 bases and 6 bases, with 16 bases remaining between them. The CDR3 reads CASVGEGSAEAFF. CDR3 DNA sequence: TGTGCCAGCGTAGGGGAGGGTAGCGCTGAAGCTTTCTTT.

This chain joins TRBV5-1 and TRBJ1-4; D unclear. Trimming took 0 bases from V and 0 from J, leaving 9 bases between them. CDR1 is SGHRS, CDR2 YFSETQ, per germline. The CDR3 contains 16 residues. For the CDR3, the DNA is TGCGCCAGCAGCTTGGGCCGAGGGACAACTAATGAAAAACTGTTTTTT. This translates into CASSLGRGTTNEKLFF.

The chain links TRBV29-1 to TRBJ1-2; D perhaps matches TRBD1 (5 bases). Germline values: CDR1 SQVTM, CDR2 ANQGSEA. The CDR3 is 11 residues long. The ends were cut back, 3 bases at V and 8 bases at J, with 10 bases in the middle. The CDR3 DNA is TGCAGCGTTGACAGGGAGGGCGGCTACACCTTC. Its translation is CSVDREGGYTF.

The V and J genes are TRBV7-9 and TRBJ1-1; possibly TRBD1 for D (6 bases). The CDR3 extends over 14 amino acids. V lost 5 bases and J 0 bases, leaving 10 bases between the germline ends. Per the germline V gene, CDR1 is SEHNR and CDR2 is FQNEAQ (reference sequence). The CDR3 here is CASSVHRVNTEAFF. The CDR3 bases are TGTGCCAGCAGCGTACACAGGGTGAACACTGAAGCTTTCTTT.